These T cell receptor beta chains were read from a single sample in a study of blood T cell repertoires in COVID-19. This table comes from immunoSEQ multiplex PCR, and its TCRdb copy is limited to in-frame clones, with some not included. The sample yields about 150,000 clones, approximately 92% seen once. The material sequenced was peripheral blood. The receptors were gathered from a man between 18 and 29 years old with COVID-19, enrolled during active disease. Each CDR3 is given with its conserved first and last residue. D genes are given only for firm matches. A clone size is listed for some rows: how often the clone was seen (once, few, many), or a class if it is expanded.

d_call: TRBD1; clone_size: -; v_call: TRBV5-1; j_call: TRBJ2-7; cdr3_nt: TGCGCCAGCCATGATCCGGGACAGGGCAGTAGCGAGCAGTACTTC; cdr3_aa: CASHDPGQGSSEQYF
d_call: TRBD1; clone_size: -; v_call: TRBV7-6; j_call: TRBJ2-1; cdr3_nt: TGTGCCAGCAGCTTTAGGACAGGGAGCTATTTTGAACACAATGAGCAGTTCTTC; cdr3_aa: CASSFRTGSYFEHNEQFF
d_call: -; clone_size: -; v_call: TRBV9; j_call: TRBJ2-7; cdr3_nt: TGTGCCAGCAGTGTTTCAGGGAATACTGGGGAGCAGTACTTC; cdr3_aa: CASSVSGNTGEQYF
d_call: -; clone_size: -; v_call: TRBV5-1; j_call: TRBJ2-1; cdr3_nt: TGCGCCAGCAGCTTGGATAGACAGAACAATGAGCAGTTCTTC; cdr3_aa: CASSLDRQNNEQFF
d_call: -; clone_size: -; v_call: TRBV27; j_call: TRBJ1-1; cdr3_nt: TGTGCCAGCAGTTTATCGCCTAGCACGACTGAAGCTTTCTTT; cdr3_aa: CASSLSPSTTEAFF
d_call: -; clone_size: -; v_call: TRBV13; j_call: TRBJ2-3; cdr3_nt: TGTGCCAGCAGGGCGGGGACCGGCACAGATACGCAGTATTTT; cdr3_aa: CASRAGTGTDTQYF
d_call: -; clone_size: -; v_call: TRBV9; j_call: TRBJ2-1; cdr3_nt: TGTGCCAGCAGCGTGTTCCCGACAGACAATGAGCAGTTCTTC; cdr3_aa: CASSVFPTDNEQFF
d_call: TRBD1; clone_size: once; v_call: TRBV25-1; j_call: TRBJ2-2; cdr3_nt: TGTGCCAGCAGTGAGGCAGGGGGTCGTACCGGGGAGCTGTTTTTT; cdr3_aa: CASSEAGGRTGELFF
d_call: -; clone_size: -; v_call: TRBV3-1/TRBV3-2; j_call: TRBJ1-5; cdr3_nt: TGTGCCAGCAGCCAAGGGGCGGGGAGCAATCAGCCCCAGCATTTT; cdr3_aa: CASSQGAGSNQPQHF
d_call: -; clone_size: -; v_call: TRBV10-3; j_call: TRBJ1-2; cdr3_nt: TGTGCCATCAGTGGACGGGCTAACTATGGCTACACCTTC; cdr3_aa: CAISGRANYGYTF
d_call: -; clone_size: once; v_call: TRBV7-8; j_call: TRBJ2-1; cdr3_nt: TGTGCCAGCAGCTCCTACTTACCGAGCTCCTACAATGAGCAGTTCTTC; cdr3_aa: CASSSYLPSSYNEQFF
d_call: -; clone_size: -; v_call: TRBV9; j_call: TRBJ1-4; cdr3_nt: TGTGCCAGCAGCCGATCACACAGGGTAGTTAATGAAAAACTGTTTTTT; cdr3_aa: CASSRSHRVVNEKLFF
d_call: -; clone_size: -; v_call: TRBV5-6; j_call: TRBJ2-3; cdr3_nt: TGTGCCAGCAGCTTACACAGGGTGGTCGCAGATACGCAGTATTTT; cdr3_aa: CASSLHRVVADTQYF
d_call: TRBD2; clone_size: -; v_call: TRBV29-1; j_call: TRBJ2-7; cdr3_nt: TGCAGCGCCGAACTAGCGGGAGGTTACGAGCAGTACTTC; cdr3_aa: CSAELAGGYEQYF
d_call: TRBD1; clone_size: once; v_call: TRBV30; j_call: TRBJ1-6; cdr3_nt: TGTGCCTGGACTACCGGGACAGGCAATAATTCACCCCTCCACTTT; cdr3_aa: CAWTTGTGNNSPLHF
d_call: TRBD1; clone_size: -; v_call: TRBV6-5; j_call: TRBJ1-5; cdr3_nt: TGTGCCAGCGCGGACAGGTTTGACAATCAGCCCCAGCATTTT; cdr3_aa: CASADRFDNQPQHF
d_call: -; clone_size: -; v_call: TRBV12-1; j_call: TRBJ2-7; cdr3_nt: TGTGCCAGCAGCTTTGTTGTACTAGTCTACGAGCAGTACTTC; cdr3_aa: CASSFVVLVYEQYF
d_call: TRBD2; clone_size: -; v_call: TRBV5-4; j_call: TRBJ2-1; cdr3_nt: TGTGCCAGCAGCTTCCTAGCGGCGTCCCTTAGCTCCTACAATGAGCAGTTCTTC; cdr3_aa: CASSFLAASLSSYNEQFF
d_call: -; clone_size: -; v_call: TRBV7-2; j_call: TRBJ2-6; cdr3_nt: TGTGCCAGCAGCTCCACAGGGGGGGCTGGGGCCAACGTCCTGACTTTC; cdr3_aa: CASSSTGGAGANVLTF
d_call: -; clone_size: once; v_call: TRBV6-5; j_call: TRBJ2-2; cdr3_nt: TGTGCCAGCAGTTACCATACAGAATACACCGGGGAGCTGTTTTTT; cdr3_aa: CASSYHTEYTGELFF
d_call: TRBD2; clone_size: -; v_call: TRBV19; j_call: TRBJ2-1; cdr3_nt: TGTGCCAGTAGTACCCCCTTCCGGGGAGGGATAGGTGAGCAGTTCTTC; cdr3_aa: CASSTPFRGGIGEQFF
d_call: -; clone_size: -; v_call: TRBV28; j_call: TRBJ2-7; cdr3_nt: TGTGCCAGCAGAACCGGAGGGACCCCGTACGAGCAGTACTTC; cdr3_aa: CASRTGGTPYEQYF
d_call: -; clone_size: -; v_call: TRBV28; j_call: TRBJ1-1; cdr3_nt: TGTGCCAGCACCCCCAGTGGAAACAGGGAAGCTTTCTTT; cdr3_aa: CASTPSGNREAFF
d_call: -; clone_size: -; v_call: TRBV28; j_call: TRBJ1-3; cdr3_nt: TGTGCCAGCAGGCCAGGCGAGCATACTGGAAACACCATATATTTT; cdr3_aa: CASRPGEHTGNTIYF
d_call: -; clone_size: once; v_call: TRBV9; j_call: TRBJ1-5; cdr3_nt: TGTGCCAGCAGCCGCCAGGGGCTCGATCAGCCCCAGCATTTT; cdr3_aa: CASSRQGLDQPQHF
d_call: -; clone_size: -; v_call: TRBV7-2; j_call: TRBJ2-2; cdr3_nt: TGTGCCAGCAGCTTATCCTCTAGGGGAACCGGGGAGCTGTTTTTT; cdr3_aa: CASSLSSRGTGELFF
d_call: TRBD1; clone_size: -; v_call: TRBV9; j_call: TRBJ1-1; cdr3_nt: TGTGCCAGCAGCGCTTTTGACAGGGTCGTCGGCAATGAAGCTTTCTTT; cdr3_aa: CASSAFDRVVGNEAFF
d_call: TRBD2; clone_size: -; v_call: TRBV3-1/TRBV3-2; j_call: TRBJ2-2; cdr3_nt: TGTGCCAGCAGCCAATTTGCGGGACTAGCGGGAGGAAACACCGGGGAGCTGTTTTTT; cdr3_aa: CASSQFAGLAGGNTGELFF
d_call: -; clone_size: -; v_call: TRBV12-3/TRBV12-4; j_call: TRBJ2-1; cdr3_nt: TGTGCCAGCAGCCTATACAATGAGCAGTTCTTC; cdr3_aa: CASSLYNEQFF
d_call: -; clone_size: -; v_call: TRBV12-3/TRBV12-4; j_call: TRBJ2-3; cdr3_nt: TGTGCCAGCAGTGTTCCGAGGGCAGATACGCAGTATTTT; cdr3_aa: CASSVPRADTQYF
d_call: TRBD1; clone_size: -; v_call: TRBV28; j_call: TRBJ1-2; cdr3_nt: TGTGCCAGCAGTTTAAGGACAGGGGGCTCCTATGGCTACACCTTC; cdr3_aa: CASSLRTGGSYGYTF